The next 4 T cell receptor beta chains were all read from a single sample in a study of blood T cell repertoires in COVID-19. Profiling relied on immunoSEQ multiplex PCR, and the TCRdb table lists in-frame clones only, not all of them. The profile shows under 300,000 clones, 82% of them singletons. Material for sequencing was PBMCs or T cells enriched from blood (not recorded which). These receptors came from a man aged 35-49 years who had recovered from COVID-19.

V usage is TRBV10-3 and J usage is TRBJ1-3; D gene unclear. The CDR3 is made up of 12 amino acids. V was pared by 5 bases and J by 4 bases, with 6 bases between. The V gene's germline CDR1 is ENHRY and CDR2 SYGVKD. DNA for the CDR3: TGTGCCATCAGTTTCGAGGGAAACACCATATATTTT. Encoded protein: CAISFEGNTIYF.

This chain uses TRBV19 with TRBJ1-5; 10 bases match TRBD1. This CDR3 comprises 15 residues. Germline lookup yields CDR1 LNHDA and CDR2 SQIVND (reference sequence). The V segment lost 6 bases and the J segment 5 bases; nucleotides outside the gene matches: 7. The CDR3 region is CASSRDRGPYQPQHF. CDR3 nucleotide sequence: TGTGCCAGTAGCCGGGACAGGGGCCCCTATCAGCCCCAGCATTTT. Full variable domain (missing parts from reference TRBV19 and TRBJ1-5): DGGITQSPKYLFRKEGQNVTLSCEQNLNHDAMYWYRQDPGQGLRLIYYSQIVNDFQKGDIAEGYSVSREKKESFPLTVTSAQKNPTAFYLCASSRDRGPYQPQHFGDGTRLSIL.

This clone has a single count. CDR3 coding DNA: TGCGCCAGCAGTGACCCCCTTGGACAGGGGGCTTTCGACACTGAAGCTTTCTTT. Residues: CASSDPLGQGAFDTEAFF. The chain uses TRBV10-2 and TRBJ1-1, with 11 bases identical to TRBD1. The CDR3 runs 18 residues. The germline CDR1 and CDR2 sequences are WSHSY and SAAADI. Losses at the gene ends were 3 bases for V and 3 bases for J; bases not matched to a gene: 12.

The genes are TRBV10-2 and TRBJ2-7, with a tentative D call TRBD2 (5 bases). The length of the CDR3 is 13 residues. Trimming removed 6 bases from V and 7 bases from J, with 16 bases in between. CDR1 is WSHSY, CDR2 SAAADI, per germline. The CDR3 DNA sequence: TGCGCCAGCAGGAGGGCTACCGGGTCGGAGCAGTACTTC. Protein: CASRRATGSEQYF.